A single sample gave rise to the 23 T cell receptor beta chains below, sequenced in a study of response to subunit inactivated influenza vaccine. TCRdb processed the RT-PCR reads anew with MiXCR; each CDR3 protein has one entry. The sample lists just over 300,000 distinct CDR3 sequences; around 22% were seen once. The sample consisted of PBMCs from blood, taken about 20 months after vaccination. Receptors were obtained from a man aged 50-75 years who received an inactivated influenza vaccine.

The chain carries TRBV10-3 and TRBJ2-4; D possibly corresponds to TRBD1 (6 bases). The CDR3 has 16 residues. Germline-derived CDR1 and CDR2 are ENHRY and SYGVKD. Trimming stripped 4 bases from V and 1 base from J, with 14 bases between. Here the CDR3 reads CAISVTQGMAKNIQYF. DNA of the CDR3: TGTGCCATCAGTGTTACCCAGGGGATGGCCAAAAACATTCAGTACTTC.

CDR3 DNA: TGTGCCAGCAGCTCATGGACTGGGTCGCATGGCTACACCTTC. Residues: CASSSWTGSHGYTF. This chain uses TRBV11-2 with TRBJ1-2; D is unresolved. Germline V gene sequence: CDR1 SGHAT, CDR2 FQNNGV. This CDR3 spans 14 amino acids. V was trimmed by 4 bases and J by 6 bases, leaving 15 bases between them.

This chain joins TRBV3-1 and TRBJ2-5, with D possibly TRBD2 on 6 matching bases. There are 14 residues in the CDR3. CDR1 is LGHDT and CDR2 is YNNKEL in the germline V gene (reference sequence). The germline V and J ends were trimmed by 5 bases and 5 bases, with 15 bases remaining between them. CDR3 amino acids: CASSTSLGVETQYF. In DNA, the CDR3 is TGTGCCAGCAGCACTAGCTTGGGTGTGGAGACCCAGTACTTC.

The chain joins TRBV6-2 or TRBV6-3 to TRBJ2-7, with 10 bases lining up with TRBD1. The length of the CDR3 is 13 residues. Germline trimming cut 6 bases from V and 4 bases from J; bases unmatched to any gene: 3. Germline CDR1 reads MNHEY; CDR2 reads SVGEGT. The CDR3 DNA is TGTGCCAGCAGACCGGGACAGGGGTACGAGCAGTACTTC. Translated, it gives CASRPGQGYEQYF.

Ten or more counts support this clonotype. The V gene is TRBV11-2, the J gene TRBJ1-1; D perhaps matches TRBD1 (5 bases). The CDR3 is 14 amino acids. Germline V gives CDR1 SGHAT, CDR2 FQNNGV. Trimming took 5 bases from V and 4 from J, leaving 14 bases between them. The CDR3: CASSPGPRATEAFF. The DNA for the CDR3 is TGTGCCAGCAGCCCGGGACCTCGGGCCACTGAAGCTTTCTTT.

The genes are TRBV5-6 and TRBJ2-5; D is uncertain. Trimming took 0 bases from V and 5 from J, leaving 14 bases between them. This CDR3 has 15 residues. The germline V gene encodes CDR1 SGHDT and CDR2 YYEEEE. The CDR3 nucleotides are TGTGCCAGCAGCTTGGTAACTCCCCGGCGGGAGACCCAGTACTTC. This encodes CASSLVTPRRETQYF.

Many counts were recorded for this clonotype. CDR3 sequence reads: CASSYSLGSGGYTF. The CDR3 DNA reads as TGTGCCAGCAGTTACTCGTTGGGGTCCGGTGGCTACACCTTC. The chain links TRBV6-6 to TRBJ1-2; D gene unclear. This CDR3 is built from 14 residues. The V and J ends lost 0 bases and 7 bases respectively, with 12 bases between them. In germline, CDR1 is MNHNY, CDR2 SVGAGI (reference sequence).

The V gene is TRBV4-1, the J gene TRBJ2-1; 8 bases are a match to TRBD2. The CDR3 runs 15 residues. Germline V gene data show CDR1 as MGHRA and CDR2 as YSYEKL. The ends lost 8 bases at V and 10 bases at J; junction bases unmatched: 16. The CDR3 is CASRPMSGRRSEQFF. CDR3 coding DNA: TGCGCCAGCCGCCCGATGAGCGGGAGACGATCGGAGCAGTTCTTC.

This clonotype was seen only a few times. This rearrangement joins TRBV7-2 to TRBJ2-1; maybe TRBD1 (6 bases). The CDR3 contains 14 residues. The germline V gene encodes CDR1 SGHTA and CDR2 FQGNSA. V gave up 5 bases and J gave up 1 base, with 9 bases separating them. The CDR3 nucleotides read TGTGCCAGCAGCCCAACAGGGTCCTACAATGAGCAGTTCTTC. It yields the protein CASSPTGSYNEQFF.

This clonotype was seen only a few times. The chain combines TRBV7-2 with TRBJ1-1, with D tentatively TRBD1 (6 bases). This CDR3 spans 14 amino acids. With 2 bases removed from V and 4 bases from J, the gap between germline ends came to 11 bases. Germline V gives CDR1 SGHTA, CDR2 FQGNSA. CDR3 in DNA: TGTGCCAGCAGCTTAATGGGGGGCGTCACTGAAGCTTTCTTT. This encodes CASSLMGGVTEAFF.

This clonotype was observed a handful of times. The chain uses TRBV4-2 and TRBJ1-2, with TRBD1 identical over 9 bases. This CDR3 comprises 16 residues. Germline CDR1 LGHNA, CDR2 YNFKEQ. The ends lost 4 bases at V and 4 bases at J; junction bases unmatched: 10. In DNA form, the CDR3 reads TGTGCCAGCAGCCCCTGGACAGGGGAGGGGAGCTATGGCTACACCTTC. It yields the protein CASSPWTGEGSYGYTF.

DNA of the CDR3: TGTGCCAGCAGTTTAGGGGTTACTAGCAATCAGCCCCAGCATTTT. This gives the protein CASSLGVTSNQPQHF. The gene calls are TRBV12-3 or TRBV12-4 and TRBJ1-5; no definite D call. CDR3 length equals 15 residues. V was shortened by 1 base and J by 0 bases, with 7 bases between the two germline ends.

This clonotype was recorded once. The chain has TRBV9 and TRBJ2-3; 13 positions agree with TRBD2. V was clipped by 0 bases and J by 0 bases; unmatched bases: 10. Germline V gene lookup returns CDR1 SGDLS and CDR2 YYNGEE. This CDR3 spans 20 amino acids. DNA of the CDR3: TGTGCCAGCAGCGTAGATTTCGGGACTAGCGGGGTGACAAGCACAGATACGCAGTATTTT. This gives the protein CASSVDFGTSGVTSTDTQYF. Looking up the rest from reference TRBV9 and TRBJ2-3 gives the full variable domain: DSGVTQTPKHLITATGQRVTLRCSPRSGDLSVYWYQQSLDQGLQFLIQYYNGEERAKGNILERFSAQQFPDLHSELNLSSLELGDSALYFCASSVDFGTSGVTSTDTQYFGPGTRLTVL.

V usage is TRBV5-1 and J usage is TRBJ2-7, with 10 bases lining up with TRBD1. Germline CDR1 SGHRS, CDR2 YFSETQ. Trimming removed 6 bases from V and 8 bases from J; junction bases left unmatched: 2. CDR3 length: 11 residues. The CDR3: CASTGQGKQYF. Written as DNA, the CDR3 is TGCGCCAGCACGGGACAGGGGAAGCAGTACTTC.

V is TRBV20-1 and J is TRBJ1-2; the D is unclear. Germline values: CDR1 DFQATT, CDR2 SNEGSKA (reference sequence). Trimming removed 2 bases at V and 7 bases at J, with 14 bases between. CDR3 length: 13 amino acids. The CDR3 DNA follows: TGCAGTGCTAGAATTCGGCCAAGCTCTGGCTACACCTTC. Protein product: CSARIRPSSGYTF.

The rearrangement uses TRBV5-1 and TRBJ1-1; 7 nucleotides align to TRBD1. CDR1 is SGHRS and CDR2 is YFSETQ in the germline V gene. The CDR3 contains 17 residues. Trimming removed 0 bases from V and 1 base from J; junction bases left unmatched: 9. The CDR3 reads CASSLVYTGQTNTEAFF. DNA for the CDR3: TGCGCCAGCAGCTTGGTCTATACGGGACAGACGAACACTGAAGCTTTCTTT. The full variable domain, completed using reference TRBV5-1 and TRBJ1-1, is KAGVTQTPRYLIKTRGQQVTLSCSPISGHRSVSWYQQTPGQGLQFLFEYFSETQRNKGNFPGRFSGRQFSNSRSEMNVSTLELGDSALYLCASSLVYTGQTNTEAFFGQGTRLTVV.

This rearrangement joins TRBV5-5 to TRBJ2-7; maybe TRBD1 (5 bases). Deletions cut 8 bases from V and 4 bases from J, with 10 bases between. Germline lookup yields CDR1 SGHKS and CDR2 YYEKEE (reference sequence). This CDR3 is 11 amino acids long. The CDR3 DNA reads TGTGCCAGACAGGTGGCTTACGAGCAGTACTTC. Its protein is CARQVAYEQYF.

The rearrangement joins TRBV27 to TRBJ1-1; a possible D gene is TRBD1 (5 bases). The CDR3 contains 14 residues. From germline, CDR1 is MNHEY and CDR2 SMNVEV (reference sequence). The V and J ends lost 7 bases and 2 bases respectively, with 14 bases between them. The CDR3 loop reads CASKIGGGNTEAFF. The CDR3 DNA reads TGTGCCAGCAAAATTGGGGGGGGAAACACTGAAGCTTTCTTT.

The V gene is TRBV2, the J gene TRBJ2-4; the match to TRBD2 covers 9 bases. The CDR3 is 16 residues long. Trimming at V came to 6 bases and at J to 2 bases, leaving 8 bases not matched to a gene. Germline loops: CDR1 SNHLY, CDR2 FYNNEI. The DNA of the CDR3 is TGTGCCAGCAGACCCGGACTAGCGTCATCCAAAAACATTCAGTACTTC. Encoded protein: CASRPGLASSKNIQYF.

This clonotype showed up many times. The chain couples TRBV12-5 to TRBJ1-1; a possible D gene is TRBD1 (6 bases). The CDR3 has 15 amino acids. V gave up 1 base and J gave up 2 bases, with 11 bases separating them. Germline CDR1 reads LGHNT; CDR2 reads FRNRAP. CDR3 loop: CASGLGRQANTEAFF. CDR3 nucleotide sequence: TGTGCTAGTGGTTTGGGACGACAGGCAAACACTGAAGCTTTCTTT.

This clonotype showed up just a few times. The chain combines TRBV20-1 with TRBJ2-1, with D possibly TRBD2 on 5 matching bases. V was cut by 3 bases and J by 8 bases, with 11 bases left in between. Per the germline V gene, CDR1 is DFQATT and CDR2 is SNEGSKA (reference sequence). The length of the CDR3 is 12 residues. CDR3 amino acids: CSASYQRDEQFF. Written as DNA, the CDR3 is TGCAGTGCTAGCTACCAGAGGGATGAGCAGTTCTTC.

This clonotype was observed a few times. CDR3 DNA: TGCAGTGCTATAAGGGGACTGATCTCCTACAATGAGCAGTTCTTC. The encoded protein is CSAIRGLISYNEQFF. The rearrangement uses TRBV20-1 and TRBJ2-1; weak D call: TRBD2 (6 bases). Trimming took off 4 bases at V and 0 bases at J, with 13 bases between the two ends. Germline CDR1 DFQATT, CDR2 SNEGSKA (reference sequence). CDR3 length: 15 amino acids.

The rearrangement links TRBV6-1 to TRBJ1-6, with TRBD1 as a possible D gene (5 bases). Trimming removed 6 bases from V and 9 bases from J, with 15 bases in between. The CDR3 is 14 amino acids. Germline V CDR1 and CDR2: MNHNS, SASEGT. The chain's CDR3 is CASSKGLGGSPLHF. CDR3 sequence (DNA): TGTGCCAGCAGCAAGGGACTTGGAGGTTCACCCCTCCACTTT.